The 7 T cell receptor beta chains listed next were all sequenced from one sample in a study of cytomegalovirus exposure and HLA in healthy donors. The PCR was carried out with 60 Vbeta primers and 13 Jbeta primers. The table came from immunoSEQ multiplex PCR; TCRdb's copy has only in-frame clones and leaves some out. The sample lists about 76,000 clones, approximately 81% occurring once. Sequenced material: PBMCs. The receptors stem from a woman aged 35 to 49 in good health and CMV-seropositive.

This clone was picked up one time. The CDR3 nucleotides read TGTGCCATCAGTGAGGTGACAGGGGACAACTATGGCTACACCTTC. Protein sequence: CAISEVTGDNYGYTF. This chain uses TRBV10-3 with TRBJ1-2, with 8 bases identical to TRBD1. The germline V gene has CDR1 ENHRY and CDR2 SYGVKD. This CDR3 comprises 15 residues. Germline trimming cut 2 bases from V and 2 bases from J; bases unmatched to any gene: 4.

The sample holds a few counts of this clone. CDR3 protein: CASSFQQVRNTEAFF. The CDR3 DNA reads as TGTGCCAGCAGTTTTCAACAGGTGAGGAACACTGAAGCTTTCTTT. The genes are TRBV6-9 and TRBJ1-1, with D tentatively TRBD1 (5 bases). The CDR3 is made up of 15 amino acids. CDR1 and CDR2 (germline): MNHGY, SVAAGI. Trimming took off 4 bases at V and 1 base at J, with 13 bases between the two ends.

As DNA, the CDR3 is TGCGCCAGCAGCCAAGATACACATAGCACAGATACGCAGTATTTT. Translating gives CASSQDTHSTDTQYF. The chain couples TRBV4-1 to TRBJ2-3; D not resolved. Trimming left V 0 bases short and J 0 bases short, with 7 bases between. The CDR3 has 15 amino acids. Germline lookup yields CDR1 MGHRA and CDR2 YSYEKL.

This chain links TRBV30 with TRBJ1-1; weak D call: TRBD1 (5 bases). V was clipped by 5 bases and J by 6 bases, with 16 bases between them. The CDR3 extends over 13 amino acids. The germline CDR1 and CDR2 sequences are GTSNPN and SVGIG (reference sequence). The CDR3 here is CAWLKGYVAEAFF. CDR3 in DNA: TGTGCCTGGTTAAAGGGGTACGTCGCTGAAGCTTTCTTT.

V is TRBV5-6 and J is TRBJ1-1, with 7 bases lining up with TRBD1. CDR3 length: 17 amino acids. Germline V gene lookup returns CDR1 SGHDT and CDR2 YYEEEE. V dropped 5 bases and J dropped 1; count of bases not matched to a gene: 14. The CDR3 sequence: CASSGRKQGSWNTEAFF. For the CDR3, the DNA is TGTGCCAGCAGTGGGCGGAAACAGGGGTCTTGGAACACTGAAGCTTTCTTT.

The genes are TRBV14 and TRBJ2-2, with D unresolved. This CDR3 has 14 residues. Trimming cost V 0 bases and J 7 bases, with 9 bases left between them. Per the germline V gene, CDR1 is SGHDN and CDR2 is FVKESK. CDR3 sequence: CASSQDQLNGELFF. The CDR3 DNA sequence: TGTGCCAGCAGCCAAGATCAGTTAAACGGGGAGCTGTTTTTT.

The chain combines TRBV7-6 with TRBJ2-5; no definite D call. Germline loops: CDR1 SGHVS, CDR2 FNYEAQ. Trimming took 3 bases from V and 5 from J, leaving 4 bases between them. There are 11 residues in the CDR3. The CDR3 DNA reads TGTGCCAGCAGCTTCCAGGAGACCCAGTACTTC. This translates into CASSFQETQYF.